What follows describes a single T cell receptor (beta chain). Produced via immunoSEQ multiplex PCR; TCRdb's table is partial and in-frame only. The sample shows over 80,000 clones, around 87% of them seen only once. This record belongs to a study of blood T cell repertoires in COVID-19. About the research overall: T cells, B-cell-depleted T cells, or PBMCs provided the cDNA or gDNA that served as material.

CDR1 and CDR2 (germline): KGHDR, SFDVKD. This CDR3 comprises 15 residues. V was pared by 9 bases and J by 1 base, with 16 bases between. The receptor was isolated from a human donor in a cohort sampled during active COVID-19. The chain carries TRBV24-1 and TRBJ2-3, with D perhaps matching TRBD2 (6 bases). The sample was peripheral blood. This CDR3 is CATAPRAGRTDTQYF. The CDR3 DNA sequence: TGTGCCACCGCCCCCCGGGCGGGGCGCACAGATACGCAGTATTTT.